These 20 T cell receptor beta chains were sequenced from one sample in a study of CD8 T cells in ankylosing spondylitis. TCRdb re-called the 5' RACE reads through MiXCR, storing one row per CDR3 protein. The top ten clones hold 3.5% of a sample with around 320,000 distinct CDR3 sequences, around 20% of them seen once. Sequencing used blood, either unsorted or a sorted T cell fraction (not recorded which). The receptors come from a female donor with ankylosing spondylitis or in good health (not recorded which).

The rearrangement links TRBV13 to TRBJ2-5; D could derive from TRBD1 or TRBD2 (5 bases each). The V gene lost 4 bases and the J gene lost 5 bases, with 14 bases spanning the gap. The germline V gene encodes CDR1 PRHDT and CDR2 FYEKMQ (reference sequence). This CDR3 comprises 14 residues. In nucleotides, the CDR3 is TGTGCCAGCAGCTGGGGGTCCCTAACGGAGACCCAGTACTTC. It translates to CASSWGSLTETQYF.

This clonotype showed up just a few times. The gene calls are TRBV27 and TRBJ2-3; 10 nucleotides match TRBD2. Germline lookup yields CDR1 MNHEY and CDR2 SMNVEV (reference sequence). This CDR3 region has 17 residues. V trimming: 11 bases; J trimming: 6 bases; junction bases outside the gene matches: 20. The CDR3 spells CAPRGGQREGPGDTQYF. CDR3 in DNA: TGTGCCCCCAGGGGGGGCCAGCGGGAGGGCCCAGGTGATACGCAGTATTTT.

This clonotype turned up a few times. The gene calls are TRBV20-1 and TRBJ1-4; 8 bases line up with TRBD1. V lost 8 bases to trimming and J lost 5 bases; unmatched junction nucleotides: 7. The CDR3 is made up of 13 amino acids. Germline assignment: CDR1 DFQATT and CDR2 SNEGSKA (reference sequence). This CDR3 is CSTGQGKNEKLFF. CDR3 nucleotide sequence: TGCAGTACCGGACAGGGAAAGAATGAAAAACTGTTTTTT.

The chain joins TRBV7-2 to TRBJ2-5; TRBD2 might be the D (5 bases). V dropped 4 bases and J dropped 1 base, with 13 bases sitting between them. Germline-derived CDR1 and CDR2 are SGHTA and FQGNSA. The CDR3 contains 15 residues. The CDR3 region is CASSYRTPLQETQYF. In nucleotides, the CDR3 is TGTGCCAGCAGCTATCGGACTCCCCTCCAAGAGACCCAGTACTTC.

This chain joins TRBV5-5 and TRBJ1-2; D unresolved. This CDR3 contains 13 residues. Per the germline V gene, CDR1 is SGHKS and CDR2 is YYEKEE (reference sequence). The V gene lost 0 bases and the J gene lost 1 base, with 4 bases spanning the gap. CDR3 bases: TGTGCCAGCAGCTTGGCAGATAACTATGGCTACACCTTC. Amino acids: CASSLADNYGYTF.

This chain connects TRBV6-5 to TRBJ2-7, with D tentatively TRBD1 (5 bases). The CDR3 is 13 amino acids. Germline V gene lookup returns CDR1 MNHEY and CDR2 SVGAGI. V was cut by 6 bases and J by 3 bases, with 12 bases left in between. CDR3 in amino acids: CASRLGQDYEQYF. Written as DNA, the CDR3 is TGTGCCAGCAGACTCGGACAAGACTACGAGCAGTACTTC.

The genes are TRBV5-1 and TRBJ2-5; 14 nucleotides line up with TRBD2. Germline trimming cut 2 bases from V and 9 bases from J; bases unmatched to any gene: 9. CDR3 length equals 16 residues. Germline lookup yields CDR1 SGHRS and CDR2 YFSETQ. The DNA for the CDR3 is TGCGCCAGCAGCTTTGGGACTAGCGGGAGTCTGGGTTCCCAGTACTTC. Its protein is CASSFGTSGSLGSQYF.

This clonotype was counted at least ten times. This sequence joins TRBV20-1 and TRBJ1-4, with D unclear. CDR1 and CDR2 from the germline V gene are DFQATT and SNEGSKA (reference sequence). This CDR3 has 18 amino acids. V was clipped by 0 bases and J by 10 bases, with 27 bases between them. The CDR3: CSARDRQPLPPNHGKLFF. The CDR3 bases are TGCAGTGCTAGAGATCGGCAGCCACTCCCCCCTAATCATGGAAAACTGTTTTTT.

This clonotype has at least ten counts. This chain uses TRBV12-3 or TRBV12-4 with TRBJ2-7, with 8 bases aligning to TRBD2. Losses at the gene ends were 5 bases for V and 4 bases for J; bases not matched to a gene: 7. The CDR3 covers 14 residues. The CDR3 sequence is CASSTSGGPYEQYF. The CDR3 nucleotides read TGTGCCAGCAGTACCTCGGGAGGGCCTTACGAGCAGTACTTC.

This clonotype was seen ten or more times. The V and J genes are TRBV24-1 and TRBJ2-7; 7 bases agree with TRBD1. CDR1 KGHDR and CDR2 SFDVKD come from the germline V gene. The CDR3 contains 12 residues. The V gene end was trimmed by 6 bases and the J gene end by 6 bases; junction bases not matched to a gene: 4. Written as DNA, the CDR3 is TGTGCCACCAGTTCTACAGGGGCCGAGCAGTACTTC. Translating gives CATSSTGAEQYF.

This sequence joins TRBV7-9 and TRBJ1-1; D unclear. The V gene's germline CDR1 is SEHNR and CDR2 FQNEAQ (reference sequence). This CDR3 region has 17 residues. V lost 0 bases to trimming and J lost 1 base, with 15 bases between them. CDR3 loop: CASSLAPGVKRNTEAFF. The CDR3 DNA sequence: TGTGCCAGCAGCTTAGCCCCCGGGGTGAAACGGAACACTGAAGCTTTCTTT.

V usage is TRBV6-4 and J usage is TRBJ2-1; a possible D gene is TRBD2 (6 bases). In germline, CDR1 is MRHNA, CDR2 SNTAGT. The CDR3 is 14 amino acids. The V and J ends lost 9 bases and 6 bases respectively, with 18 bases between them. CDR3 DNA: TGTGCCAGAACCACCGGGACTCCTCTCAATGAGCAGTTCTTC. It yields the protein CARTTGTPLNEQFF.

The chain links TRBV10-3 to TRBJ2-1; D may be TRBD2 (5 bases). This CDR3 has 15 amino acids. Germline CDR1 reads ENHRY; CDR2 reads SYGVKD. The V end lost 2 bases, the J end lost 3 bases, and 11 bases lay between the germline ends. The DNA of the CDR3 is TGTGCCATCAGTGAGCCAACCCGGGGCTACAATGAGCAGTTCTTC. Translating it yields CAISEPTRGYNEQFF.

The genes are TRBV11-1 and TRBJ2-6; the D is unclear. This CDR3 region has 16 residues. V was shortened by 0 bases and J by 0 bases, with 6 bases between the two germline ends. CDR1 is SGHAT, CDR2 FQDESV, per germline (reference sequence). The CDR3 spells CASSLAAASGANVLTF. The DNA for the CDR3 is TGTGCCAGCAGCTTAGCTGCAGCCTCTGGGGCCAACGTCCTGACTTTC.

The genes are TRBV14 and TRBJ2-1, with 7 positions matching TRBD2. Germline-derived CDR1 and CDR2 are SGHDN and FVKESK. J lost 6 bases, V lost 5 bases, and 10 bases had no gene match. The CDR3 runs to 15 residues. The CDR3 DNA reads as TGTGCCAGCAGCGATGGACTAGTCCTGGCCAATGAGCAGTTCTTC. Translating gives CASSDGLVLANEQFF.

This clonotype was seen repeatedly, ten times or more. The CDR3 DNA is TGTGCCAGCAGGGCCGGGACTAGGGCCTCGGGCACCGGGGAGCTGTTTTTT. This encodes CASRAGTRASGTGELFF. The gene calls are TRBV6-1 and TRBJ2-2; TRBD2 matches at 8 bases. The CDR3 sequence is 17 residues long. The V gene end was trimmed by 6 bases and the J gene end by 4 bases; junction bases not matched to a gene: 13. Germline V CDR1 and CDR2: MNHNS, SASEGT.

The chain links TRBV10-3 to TRBJ1-5; no reliable D call. Trimming removed 0 bases from V and 6 bases from J, with 12 bases in between. The CDR3 is made up of 15 amino acids. Germline loops: CDR1 ENHRY, CDR2 SYGVKD. DNA of the CDR3: TGTGCCATCAGTGAGTCGACGCCACGCAGTCAGCCCCAGCATTTT. Its protein product is CAISESTPRSQPQHF.

Many counts were recorded for this clonotype. The V call is TRBV6-1, the J call TRBJ2-4; TRBD1 agrees at 8 bases. The V gene's germline CDR1 is MNHNS and CDR2 SASEGT. This CDR3 region has 13 residues. J lost 8 bases, V lost 4 bases, and 4 bases had no gene match. In nucleotides, the CDR3 is TGTGCCAGCAGTGCTGGACAGGGTTACATTCAGTACTTC. Its translation: CASSAGQGYIQYF.

CDR3 DNA sequence: TGTGCCAGCTCGCCTAGGTCTAGCACAGATACGCAGTATTTT. This codes for CASSPRSSTDTQYF. This sequence joins TRBV6-1 and TRBJ2-3; D is ambiguous. V gave up 8 bases and J gave up 0 bases, with 12 bases separating them. The CDR3 contains 14 residues. The germline V gene has CDR1 MNHNS and CDR2 SASEGT.

This clonotype occurred many times. CDR3 nucleotides: TGTGCCAGCAGGAGTTACTCTGGAAACACCATATATTTT. As protein: CASRSYSGNTIYF. V usage is TRBV10-3 and J usage is TRBJ1-3; D is uncertain. The CDR3 consists of 13 residues. CDR1 and CDR2 from the germline V gene are ENHRY and SYGVKD. The V end lost 10 bases, the J end lost 0 bases, and 10 bases lay between the germline ends.